What follows are 5 T cell receptor beta chains derived from one specimen sequenced in a study of blood T cell repertoires in COVID-19. Sequenced by immunoSEQ multiplex PCR; TCRdb stores in-frame clones only, minus some. The top ten clones hold about 6.9% of a sample with roughly 260,000 clones, around 90% of them seen once. The sequenced sample was PBMCs or T cells enriched from blood (not recorded which). Receptors originate from a woman aged 25 to 39 with acute COVID-19.

The chain carries TRBV6-1 and TRBJ1-1, with D perhaps TRBD1 (6 bases). CDR3 length equals 14 residues. Germline V gene sequence: CDR1 MNHNS, CDR2 SASEGT. Trimming cost V 2 bases and J 5 bases, with 12 bases left between them. This CDR3 reads CASSESQGWTEAFF. The CDR3 coding sequence is TGTGCCAGCAGTGAATCACAGGGCTGGACTGAAGCTTTCTTT.

This clone was detected only once. The genes are TRBV30 and TRBJ2-6; 8 bases fit TRBD2. The length of the CDR3 is 20 residues. Germline CDR1 and CDR2: GTSNPN and SVGIG (reference sequence). The junction had 18 bases not matched to a gene; V was cut back by 4 bases and J by 1 base. The CDR3 nucleotides are TGTGCCTGGACAACGGAAAATTTTGGACTAGCCCTTTCTGGGGCCAACGTCCTGACTTTC. It is translated as CAWTTENFGLALSGANVLTF.

This chain joins TRBV28 and TRBJ2-5, with TRBD1 as a possible D gene (5 bases). V lost 8 bases and J 2 bases, leaving 24 bases between the germline ends. This CDR3 is built from 17 residues. Germline values: CDR1 MDHEN, CDR2 SYDVKM. The CDR3 loop reads CASWKGPFPQIQETQYF. DNA of the CDR3: TGTGCCAGCTGGAAGGGGCCGTTTCCCCAGATTCAAGAGACCCAGTACTTC.

This chain joins TRBV3-1 (or the pseudogene TRBV3-2) and TRBJ2-1, with D uncertain. The CDR3 contains 13 residues. Trimming removed 3 bases at V and 3 bases at J, with 6 bases between. Germline lookup yields CDR1 LGHDT and CDR2 YNNKEL (reference sequence). This CDR3 is CASSQVSYNEQFF. In DNA, the CDR3 is TGTGCCAGCAGCCAGGTTAGCTACAATGAGCAGTTCTTC.

The J gene is TRBJ1-6, the V gene TRBV2; 7 bases align to TRBD1. Germline V gives CDR1 SNHLY, CDR2 FYNNEI. The V and J ends lost 0 bases and 13 bases, in that order; junction bases with no gene match: 9. CDR3 length equals 15 residues. The CDR3 spells CASSEARGGAGPLHF. The CDR3 bases are TGTGCCAGCAGTGAAGCCAGAGGGGGCGCTGGGCCCCTCCACTTT.